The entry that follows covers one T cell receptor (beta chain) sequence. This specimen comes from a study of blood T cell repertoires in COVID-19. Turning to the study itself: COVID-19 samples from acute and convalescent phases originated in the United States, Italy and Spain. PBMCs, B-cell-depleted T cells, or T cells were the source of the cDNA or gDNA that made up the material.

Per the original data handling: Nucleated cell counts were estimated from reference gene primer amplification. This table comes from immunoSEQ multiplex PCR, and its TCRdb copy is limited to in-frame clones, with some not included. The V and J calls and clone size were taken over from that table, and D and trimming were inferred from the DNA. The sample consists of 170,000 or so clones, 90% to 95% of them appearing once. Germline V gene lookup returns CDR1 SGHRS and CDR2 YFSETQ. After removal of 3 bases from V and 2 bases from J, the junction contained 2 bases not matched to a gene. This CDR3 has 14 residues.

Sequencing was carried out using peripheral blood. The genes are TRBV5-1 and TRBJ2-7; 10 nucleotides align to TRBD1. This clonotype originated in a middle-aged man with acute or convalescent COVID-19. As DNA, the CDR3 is TGCGCCAGCAGCTCCGGGACAGGGGCCTACGAGCAGTACTTC. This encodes CASSSGTGAYEQYF. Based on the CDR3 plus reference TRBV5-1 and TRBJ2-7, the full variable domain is KAGVTQTPRYLIKTRGQQVTLSCSPISGHRSVSWYQQTPGQGLQFLFEYFSETQRNKGNFPGRFSGRQFSNSRSEMNVSTLELGDSALYLCASSSGTGAYEQYFGPGTRLTVT.